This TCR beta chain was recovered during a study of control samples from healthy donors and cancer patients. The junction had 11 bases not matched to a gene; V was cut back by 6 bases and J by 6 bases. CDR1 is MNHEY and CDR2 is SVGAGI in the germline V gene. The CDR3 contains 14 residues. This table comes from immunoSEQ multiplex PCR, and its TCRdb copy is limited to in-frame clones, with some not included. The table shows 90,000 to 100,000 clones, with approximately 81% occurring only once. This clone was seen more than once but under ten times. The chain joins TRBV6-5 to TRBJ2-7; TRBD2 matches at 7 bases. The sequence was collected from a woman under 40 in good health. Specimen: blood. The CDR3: CASRVSERGFEQYF. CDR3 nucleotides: TGTGCCAGCAGAGTCTCTGAGCGGGGCTTCGAGCAGTACTTC.